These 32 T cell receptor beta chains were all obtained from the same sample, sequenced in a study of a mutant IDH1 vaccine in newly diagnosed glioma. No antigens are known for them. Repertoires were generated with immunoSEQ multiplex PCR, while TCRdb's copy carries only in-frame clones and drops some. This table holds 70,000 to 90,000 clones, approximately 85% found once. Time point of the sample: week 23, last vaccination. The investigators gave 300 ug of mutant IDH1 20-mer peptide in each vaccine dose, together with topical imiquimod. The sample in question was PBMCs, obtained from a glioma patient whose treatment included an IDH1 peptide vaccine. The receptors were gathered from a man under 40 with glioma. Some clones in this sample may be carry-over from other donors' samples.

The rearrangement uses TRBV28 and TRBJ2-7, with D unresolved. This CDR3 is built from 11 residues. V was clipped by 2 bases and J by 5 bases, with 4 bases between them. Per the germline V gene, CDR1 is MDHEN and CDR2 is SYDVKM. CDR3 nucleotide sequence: TGTGCCAGCAGTTTAACCGACGAGCAGTACTTC. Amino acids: CASSLTDEQYF.

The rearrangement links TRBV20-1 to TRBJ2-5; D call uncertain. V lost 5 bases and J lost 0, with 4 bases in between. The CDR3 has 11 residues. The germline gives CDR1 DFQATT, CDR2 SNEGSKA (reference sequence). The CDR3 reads CSAQHQETQYF. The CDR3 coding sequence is TGCAGTGCTCAGCACCAAGAGACCCAGTACTTC.

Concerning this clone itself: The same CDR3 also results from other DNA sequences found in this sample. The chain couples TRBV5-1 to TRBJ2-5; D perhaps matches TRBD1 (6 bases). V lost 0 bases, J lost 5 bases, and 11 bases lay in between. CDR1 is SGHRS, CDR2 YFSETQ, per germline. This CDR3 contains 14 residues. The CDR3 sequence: CASSLGTVLETQYF. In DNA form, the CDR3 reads TGCGCCAGCAGCTTGGGGACAGTTCTGGAGACCCAGTACTTC.

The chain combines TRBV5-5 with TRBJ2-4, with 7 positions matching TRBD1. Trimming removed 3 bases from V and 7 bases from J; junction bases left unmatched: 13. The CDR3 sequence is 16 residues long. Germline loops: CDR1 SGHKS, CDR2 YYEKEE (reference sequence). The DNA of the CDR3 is TGTGCCAGCAGCTCCGTGACAGGGCCGACCTGGAACATTCAGTACTTC. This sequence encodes CASSSVTGPTWNIQYF.

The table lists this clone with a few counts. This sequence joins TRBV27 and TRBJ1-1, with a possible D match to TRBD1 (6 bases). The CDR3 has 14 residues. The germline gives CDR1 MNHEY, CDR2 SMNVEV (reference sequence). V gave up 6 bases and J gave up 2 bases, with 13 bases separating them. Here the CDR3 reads CASSLTGTNTEAFF. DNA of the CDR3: TGTGCCAGCAGCCTGACAGGAACCAACACTGAAGCTTTCTTT.

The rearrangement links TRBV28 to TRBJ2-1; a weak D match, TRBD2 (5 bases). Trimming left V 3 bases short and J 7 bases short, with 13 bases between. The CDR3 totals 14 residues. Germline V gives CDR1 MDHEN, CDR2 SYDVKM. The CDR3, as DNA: TGTGCCAGCAGTTTTACGGGATTAGGAAATGAGCAGTTCTTC. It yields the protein CASSFTGLGNEQFF.

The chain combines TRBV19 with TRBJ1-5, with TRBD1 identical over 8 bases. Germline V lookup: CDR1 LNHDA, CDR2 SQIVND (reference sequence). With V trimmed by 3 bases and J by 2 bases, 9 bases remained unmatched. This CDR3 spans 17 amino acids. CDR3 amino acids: CASSIDLTGEGNQPQHF. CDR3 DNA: TGTGCCAGTAGTATCGATTTGACAGGGGAGGGCAATCAGCCCCAGCATTTT.

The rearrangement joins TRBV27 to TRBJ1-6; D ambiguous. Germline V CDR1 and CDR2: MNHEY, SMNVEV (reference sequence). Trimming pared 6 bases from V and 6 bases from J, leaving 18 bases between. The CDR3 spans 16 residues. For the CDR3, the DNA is TGTGCCAGCAGCCCCTGGAGGTCAGGACCTAATTCACCCCTCCACTTT. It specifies CASSPWRSGPNSPLHF.

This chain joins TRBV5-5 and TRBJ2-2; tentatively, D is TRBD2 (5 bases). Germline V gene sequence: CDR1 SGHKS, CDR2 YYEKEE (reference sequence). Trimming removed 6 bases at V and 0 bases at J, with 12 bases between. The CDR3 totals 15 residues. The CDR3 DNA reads TGTGCCAGCACCTTCCGGGGTACGAACACCGGGGAGCTGTTTTTT. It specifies CASTFRGTNTGELFF.

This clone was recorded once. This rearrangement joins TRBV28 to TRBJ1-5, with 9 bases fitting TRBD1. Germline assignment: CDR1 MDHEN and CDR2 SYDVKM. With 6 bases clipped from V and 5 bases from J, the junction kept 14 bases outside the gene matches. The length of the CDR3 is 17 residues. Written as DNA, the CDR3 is TGTGCCAGCAGCTCCGGGACAGGGTTTTGGGTGGATCAGCCCCAGCATTTT. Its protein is CASSSGTGFWVDQPQHF.

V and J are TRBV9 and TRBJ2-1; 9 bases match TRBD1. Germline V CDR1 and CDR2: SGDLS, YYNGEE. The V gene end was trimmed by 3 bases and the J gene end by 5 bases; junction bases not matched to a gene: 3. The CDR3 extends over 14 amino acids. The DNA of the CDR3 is TGTGCCAGCAGCGGGACAGGGGTCGACAATGAGCAGTTCTTC. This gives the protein CASSGTGVDNEQFF.

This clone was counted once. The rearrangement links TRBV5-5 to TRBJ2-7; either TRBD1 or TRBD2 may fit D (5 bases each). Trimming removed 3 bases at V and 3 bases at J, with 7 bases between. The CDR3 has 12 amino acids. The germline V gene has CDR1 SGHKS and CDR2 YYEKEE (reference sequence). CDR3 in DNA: TGTGCCAGCAGCTGGGACCGCTACGAGCAGTACTTC. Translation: CASSWDRYEQYF.

In DNA, the CDR3 is TGCGCCAGCAGTCAATCGAAAGGGAATCGACACTACGAGCAGTACTTC. It encodes CASSQSKGNRHYEQYF. The rearrangement joins TRBV23-1 to TRBJ2-7, with D hard to call. TRBV23-1 is reported as an ORF; its role is uncertain. Between the trimmed V and J ends, which lost 0 bases and 3 bases, there was a span of 15 bases. The CDR3 length is 16 residues.

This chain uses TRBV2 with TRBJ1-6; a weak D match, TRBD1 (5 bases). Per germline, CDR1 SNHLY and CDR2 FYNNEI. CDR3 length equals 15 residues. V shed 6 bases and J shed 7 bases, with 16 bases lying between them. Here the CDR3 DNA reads TGTGCCAGCAGCGGACGGGGGACGGAAAATTCACCCCTCCACTTT. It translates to CASSGRGTENSPLHF.

The CDR3 coding sequence is TGTGCCAGCAGCAACTCCCTACTCTCCTACGAGCAGTACTTC. Translation: CASSNSLLSYEQYF. The V and J genes are TRBV5-4 and TRBJ2-7; D gene ambiguous. Trimming took off 4 bases at V and 0 bases at J, with 11 bases between the two ends. Germline values: CDR1 SGHNT, CDR2 YYREEE (reference sequence). The CDR3 covers 14 residues. The full variable domain, rest sourced from reference TRBV5-4 and TRBJ2-7, is ETGVTQSPTHLIKTRGQQVTLRCSSQSGHNTVSWYQQALGQGPQFIFQYYREEENGRGNFPPRFSGLQFPNYSSELNVNALELDDSALYLCASSNSLLSYEQYFGPGTRLTVT.

The CDR3 loop reads CASSFSSTQYF. CDR3 coding DNA: TGTGCCAGCAGCTTCAGCAGTACGCAGTATTTT. J is TRBJ2-3 and V is TRBV7-2, with no clear D. V was pared by 3 bases and J by 8 bases, with 6 bases between. Germline CDR1 is SGHTA and CDR2 is FQGNSA. The CDR3 contains 11 residues.

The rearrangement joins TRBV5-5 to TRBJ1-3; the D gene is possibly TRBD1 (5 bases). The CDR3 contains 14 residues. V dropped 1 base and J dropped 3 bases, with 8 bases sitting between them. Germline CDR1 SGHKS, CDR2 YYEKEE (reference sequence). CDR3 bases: TGTGCCAGCAGCTTGCGGGGGAGTGGAAACACCATATATTTT. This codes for CASSLRGSGNTIYF.

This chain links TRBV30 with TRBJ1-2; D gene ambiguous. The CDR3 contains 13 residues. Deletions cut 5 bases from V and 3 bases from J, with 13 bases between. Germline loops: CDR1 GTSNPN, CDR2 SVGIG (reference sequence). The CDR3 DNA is TGTGCCTGGGTGTTTTGGGAGGACTATGGCTACACCTTC. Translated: CAWVFWEDYGYTF.

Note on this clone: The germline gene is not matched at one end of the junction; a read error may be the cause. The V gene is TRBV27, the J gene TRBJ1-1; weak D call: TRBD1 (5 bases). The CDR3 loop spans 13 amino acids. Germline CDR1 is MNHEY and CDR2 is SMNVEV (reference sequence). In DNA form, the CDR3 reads TGTGTCAGCAGTTTCGACAGAAACACTGAAGCTTTCTTT. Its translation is CVSSFDRNTEAFF.

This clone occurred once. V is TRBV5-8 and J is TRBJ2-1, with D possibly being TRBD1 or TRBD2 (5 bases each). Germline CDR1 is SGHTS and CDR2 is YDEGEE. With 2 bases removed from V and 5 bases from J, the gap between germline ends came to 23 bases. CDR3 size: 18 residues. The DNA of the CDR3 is TGTGCCAGCAGCTTAGACCTACGGGGCAGCCAACGACACAATGAGCAGTTCTTC. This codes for CASSLDLRGSQRHNEQFF.

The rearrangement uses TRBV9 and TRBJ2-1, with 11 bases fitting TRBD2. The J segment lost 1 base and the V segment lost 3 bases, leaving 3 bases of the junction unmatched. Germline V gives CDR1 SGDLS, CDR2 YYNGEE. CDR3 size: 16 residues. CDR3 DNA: TGTGCCAGCAGCGATAGCGGGAGGGCATCCTACAATGAGCAGTTCTTC. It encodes CASSDSGRASYNEQFF.

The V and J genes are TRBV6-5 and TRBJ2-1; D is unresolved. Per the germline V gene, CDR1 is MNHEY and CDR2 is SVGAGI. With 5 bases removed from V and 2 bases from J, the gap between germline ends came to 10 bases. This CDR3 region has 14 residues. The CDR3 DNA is TGTGCCAGCAGTACCAGTCGGACCTACAATGAGCAGTTCTTC. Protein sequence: CASSTSRTYNEQFF.

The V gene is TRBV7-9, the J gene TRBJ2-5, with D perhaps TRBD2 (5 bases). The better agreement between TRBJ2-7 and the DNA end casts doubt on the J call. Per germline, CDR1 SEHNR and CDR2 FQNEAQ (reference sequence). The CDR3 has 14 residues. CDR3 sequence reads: CASSIHGGPYEQYF. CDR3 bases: TGTGCCAGCAGCATACACGGCGGGCCCTACGAGCAGTACTTC.

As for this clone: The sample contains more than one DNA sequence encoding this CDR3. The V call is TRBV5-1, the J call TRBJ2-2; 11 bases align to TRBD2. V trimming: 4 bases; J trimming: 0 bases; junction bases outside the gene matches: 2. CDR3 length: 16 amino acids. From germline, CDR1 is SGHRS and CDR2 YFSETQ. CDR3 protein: CASSLGLAANTGELFF. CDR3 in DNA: TGCGCCAGCAGCCTGGGACTAGCGGCGAACACCGGGGAGCTGTTTTTT.

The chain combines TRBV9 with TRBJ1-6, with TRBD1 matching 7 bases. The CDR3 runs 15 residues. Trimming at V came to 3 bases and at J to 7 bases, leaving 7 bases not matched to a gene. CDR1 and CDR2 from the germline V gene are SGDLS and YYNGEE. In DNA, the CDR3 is TGTGCCAGCAGCGGACAGGGAGCTGGGAATTCACCCCTCCACTTT. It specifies CASSGQGAGNSPLHF.

The DNA for the CDR3 is TGTGCCAGCAGCCGGACCGGGTCCCGTTATTCACCCCTCCACTTT. It is translated as CASSRTGSRYSPLHF. The chain joins TRBV7-8 to TRBJ1-6; D unclear. The CDR3 length is 15 residues. Germline V gene data show CDR1 as SGHVS and CDR2 as FQNEAQ. V dropped 5 bases and J dropped 8 bases, with 16 bases sitting between them.

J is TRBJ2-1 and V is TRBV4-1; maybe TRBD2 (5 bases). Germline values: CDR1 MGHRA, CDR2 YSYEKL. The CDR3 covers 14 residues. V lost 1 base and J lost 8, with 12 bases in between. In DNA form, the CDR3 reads TGCGCCAGCAGCCAAGTCACTAGTTCCTATGAGCAGTTCTTC. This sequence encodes CASSQVTSSYEQFF.

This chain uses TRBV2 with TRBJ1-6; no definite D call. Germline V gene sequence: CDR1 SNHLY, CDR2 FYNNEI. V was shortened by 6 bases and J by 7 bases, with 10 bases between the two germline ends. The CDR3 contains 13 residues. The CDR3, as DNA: TGTGCCAGCAGCTCTAGGGCAAATTCACCCCTCCACTTT. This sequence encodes CASSSRANSPLHF.

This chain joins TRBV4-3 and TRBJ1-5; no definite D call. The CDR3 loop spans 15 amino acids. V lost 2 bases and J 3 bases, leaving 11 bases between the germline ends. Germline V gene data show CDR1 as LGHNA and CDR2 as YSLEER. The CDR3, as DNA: TGCGCCAGCAGCCAACTAGGAGGGCCCAATCAGCCCCAGCATTTT. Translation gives CASSQLGGPNQPQHF.

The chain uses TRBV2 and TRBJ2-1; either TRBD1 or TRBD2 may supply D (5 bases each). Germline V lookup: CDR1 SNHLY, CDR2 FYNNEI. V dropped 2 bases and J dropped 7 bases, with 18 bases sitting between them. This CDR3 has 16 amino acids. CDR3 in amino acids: CASSERPGRGENEQFF. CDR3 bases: TGTGCCAGCAGTGAAAGGCCTGGGAGAGGGGAGAATGAGCAGTTCTTC.

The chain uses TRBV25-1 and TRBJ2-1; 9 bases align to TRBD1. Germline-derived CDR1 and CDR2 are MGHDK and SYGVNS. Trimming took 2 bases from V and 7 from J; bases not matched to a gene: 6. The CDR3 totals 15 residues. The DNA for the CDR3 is TGTGCCAGCAGTGAAGGGACAGGGCAGGGAAATGAGCAGTTCTTC. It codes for CASSEGTGQGNEQFF.

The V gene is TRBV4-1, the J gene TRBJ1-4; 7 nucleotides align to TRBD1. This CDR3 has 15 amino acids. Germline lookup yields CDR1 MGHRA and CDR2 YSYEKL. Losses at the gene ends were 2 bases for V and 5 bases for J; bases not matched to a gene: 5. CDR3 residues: CASSQIGTVNEKLFF. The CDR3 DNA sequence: TGCGCCAGCAGCCAAATCGGGACAGTAAATGAAAAACTGTTTTTT.